Below are 9 T cell receptor beta chains sequenced from a single sample in a study of blood T cell repertoires in COVID-19 (dated by TCRdb to the early 2020s). The library was obtained by the immunoSEQ multiplex PCR assay. TCRdb holds this immuneACCESS table with in-frame rearrangements only. Some clones are missing; in checked studies, unresolved V genes explain under half, and the rest has no known cause. Here the sample has a few hundred thousand clones; around nine tenths occur a single time. Of the sample, 5.5% to 7.5% falls within the top ten clones. The specimen sequenced was peripheral blood. These receptors all stem from a man aged 55-75 years who had recovered from COVID-19.

The rearrangement uses TRBV30 and TRBJ1-4; D unclear. CDR3 size: 15 residues. In germline, CDR1 is GTSNPN, CDR2 SVGIG (reference sequence). V lost 2 bases, J lost 7 bases, and 17 bases lay in between. The CDR3 here is CAWSPLGGWAEKLFF. CDR3 DNA sequence: TGTGCCTGGAGTCCCCTGGGCGGGTGGGCTGAAAAACTGTTTTTT.

The chain employs TRBV4-1 and TRBJ2-1, with D perhaps matching TRBD1 (6 bases). The V gene's germline CDR1 is MGHRA and CDR2 YSYEKL. The V end lost 4 bases, the J end lost 7 bases, and 20 bases lay between the germline ends. The CDR3 is made up of 16 amino acids. CDR3 sequence: CASSRRTEILFNEQFF. For the CDR3, the DNA is TGCGCCAGCAGCCGACGGACAGAGATCCTTTTTAATGAGCAGTTCTTC.

The V and J genes are TRBV6-6 and TRBJ2-5; 8 bases line up with TRBD1. The CDR3 is 16 residues long. Germline CDR1 is MNHNY and CDR2 is SVGAGI (reference sequence). The J segment lost 2 bases and the V segment lost 2 bases, leaving 7 bases of the junction unmatched. Written as DNA, the CDR3 is TGTGCCAGCAGTTACCCTGCCGGACAGGGACAAGAGACCCAGTACTTC. Translation: CASSYPAGQGQETQYF.

The chain carries TRBV7-2 and TRBJ2-7, with a weak D call TRBD2 (5 bases). Germline-derived CDR1 and CDR2 are SGHTA and FQGNSA. Deletions cut 3 bases from V and 2 bases from J, with 11 bases between. The length of the CDR3 is 14 residues. The CDR3 region is CASSLARATYEQYF. In DNA form, the CDR3 reads TGTGCCAGCAGCTTGGCGCGGGCCACCTACGAGCAGTACTTC.

This sequence joins TRBV6-6 and TRBJ2-2; 7 bases fit TRBD1. The CDR3 consists of 17 residues. Germline CDR1 MNHNY, CDR2 SVGAGI (reference sequence). J gave up 0 bases and V 5 bases, and 9 bases lay outside the gene matches. The CDR3 loop is CASSRDRQGANTGELFF. CDR3 sequence (DNA): TGTGCCAGCAGTCGAGATAGACAGGGAGCGAACACCGGGGAGCTGTTTTTT.

The genes are TRBV30 and TRBJ1-2; 7 bases agree with TRBD1. CDR1 GTSNPN and CDR2 SVGIG come from the germline V gene (reference sequence). J was trimmed by 8 bases and V by 2 bases; bases with no gene match: 8. The CDR3 covers 13 residues. CDR3 loop: CAWSRQGIGGYTF. CDR3 DNA: TGTGCCTGGAGTCGACAGGGAATAGGAGGCTACACCTTC.

CDR3 sequence: CASSVTGTGGDGGYTF. CDR3 DNA sequence: TGTGCCAGCAGCGTTACCGGGACAGGGGGCGATGGGGGCTACACCTTC. V is TRBV5-5 and J is TRBJ1-2, with TRBD1 identical over 12 bases. CDR1 and CDR2 from the germline V gene are SGHKS and YYEKEE (reference sequence). This CDR3 has 16 amino acids. V dropped 4 bases and J dropped 8; count of bases not matched to a gene: 12.

The chain joins TRBV5-6 to TRBJ2-7, with 7 bases matching TRBD1. This CDR3 region has 14 residues. Per the germline V gene, CDR1 is SGHDT and CDR2 is YYEEEE. Losses at the gene ends were 4 bases for V and 3 bases for J; bases not matched to a gene: 7. The CDR3 sequence is CASSPKQGIYEQYF. Here the CDR3 DNA reads TGTGCCAGCAGCCCAAAACAGGGGATCTACGAGCAGTACTTC.

Comment on this clone: The same CDR3 arises from other DNA sequences in this sample as well. The chain is built from TRBV5-1 and TRBJ1-1; 7 bases align to TRBD1. Losses at the gene ends were 4 bases for V and 0 bases for J; bases not matched to a gene: 3. The CDR3 contains 14 residues. In germline, CDR1 is SGHRS, CDR2 YFSETQ. The DNA of the CDR3 is TGCGCCAGCAGCCCGGGGACAGTGAACACTGAAGCTTTCTTT. Protein sequence: CASSPGTVNTEAFF.